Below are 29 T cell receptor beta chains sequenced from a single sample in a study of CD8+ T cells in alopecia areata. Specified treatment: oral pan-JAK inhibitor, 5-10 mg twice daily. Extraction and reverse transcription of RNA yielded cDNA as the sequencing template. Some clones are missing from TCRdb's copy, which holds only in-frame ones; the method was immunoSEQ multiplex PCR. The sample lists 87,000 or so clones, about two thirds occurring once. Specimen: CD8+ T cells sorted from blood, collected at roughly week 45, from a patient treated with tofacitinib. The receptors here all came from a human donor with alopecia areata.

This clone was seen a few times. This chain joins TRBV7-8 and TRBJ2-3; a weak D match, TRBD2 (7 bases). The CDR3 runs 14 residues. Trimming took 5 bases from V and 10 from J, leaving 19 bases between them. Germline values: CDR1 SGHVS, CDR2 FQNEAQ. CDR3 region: CASSPAWGGRAQYF. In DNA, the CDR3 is TGTGCCAGCAGCCCAGCTTGGGGGGGGCGGGCGCAGTATTTT.

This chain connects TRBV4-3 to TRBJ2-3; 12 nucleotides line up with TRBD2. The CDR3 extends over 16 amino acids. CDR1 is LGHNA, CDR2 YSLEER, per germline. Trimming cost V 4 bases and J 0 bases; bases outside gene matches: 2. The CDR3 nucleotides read TGCGCCAGCAGCCTAGGGACTAGCGGGAGCACAGATACGCAGTATTTT. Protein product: CASSLGTSGSTDTQYF.

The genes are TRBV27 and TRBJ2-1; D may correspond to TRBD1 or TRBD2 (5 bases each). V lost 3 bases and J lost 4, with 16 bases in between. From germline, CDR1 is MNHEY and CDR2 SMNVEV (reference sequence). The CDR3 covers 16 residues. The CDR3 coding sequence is TGTGCCAGCAGTTTGGACCTTGGAGAGGGGTACAATGAGCAGTTCTTC. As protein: CASSLDLGEGYNEQFF.

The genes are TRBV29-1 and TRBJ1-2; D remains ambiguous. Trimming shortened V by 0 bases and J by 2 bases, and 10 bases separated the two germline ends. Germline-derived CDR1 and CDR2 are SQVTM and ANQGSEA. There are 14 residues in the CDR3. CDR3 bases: TGCAGCGTTGAAGATCTCGGACGGAACTATGGCTACACCTTC. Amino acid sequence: CSVEDLGRNYGYTF. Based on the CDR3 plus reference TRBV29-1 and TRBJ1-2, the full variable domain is SAVISQKPSRDICQRGTSLTIQCQVDSQVTMMFWYRQQPGQSLTLIATANQGSEATYESGFVIDKFPISRPNLTFSTLTVSNMSPEDSSIYLCSVEDLGRNYGYTFGSGTRLTVV.

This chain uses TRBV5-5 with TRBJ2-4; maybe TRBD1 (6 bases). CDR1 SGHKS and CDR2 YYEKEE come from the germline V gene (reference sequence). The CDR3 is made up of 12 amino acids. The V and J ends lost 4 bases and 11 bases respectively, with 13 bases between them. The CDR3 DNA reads TGTGCCAGCAGCCCGACAGGAGTCCTTCAGTACTTC. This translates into CASSPTGVLQYF.

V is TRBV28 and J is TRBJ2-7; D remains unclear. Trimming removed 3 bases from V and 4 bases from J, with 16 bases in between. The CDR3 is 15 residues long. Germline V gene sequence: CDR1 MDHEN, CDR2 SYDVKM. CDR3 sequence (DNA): TGTGCCAGCAGTTTTTACCTGGGATCAGCTTACGAGCAGTACTTC. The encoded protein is CASSFYLGSAYEQYF.

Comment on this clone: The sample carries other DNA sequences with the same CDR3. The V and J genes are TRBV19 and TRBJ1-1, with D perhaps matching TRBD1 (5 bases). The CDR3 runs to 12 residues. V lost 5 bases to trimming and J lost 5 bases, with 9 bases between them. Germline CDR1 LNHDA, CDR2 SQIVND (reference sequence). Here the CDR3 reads CASSVGGTEAFF. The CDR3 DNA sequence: TGTGCCAGTAGTGTGGGGGGGACTGAAGCTTTCTTT.

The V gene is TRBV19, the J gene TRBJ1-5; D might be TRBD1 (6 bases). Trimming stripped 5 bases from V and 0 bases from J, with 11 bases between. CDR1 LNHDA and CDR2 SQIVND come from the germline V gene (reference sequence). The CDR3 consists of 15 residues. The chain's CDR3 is CASSGGGLSNQPQHF. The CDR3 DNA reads TGTGCCAGTAGTGGGGGGGGGCTTAGCAATCAGCCCCAGCATTTT.

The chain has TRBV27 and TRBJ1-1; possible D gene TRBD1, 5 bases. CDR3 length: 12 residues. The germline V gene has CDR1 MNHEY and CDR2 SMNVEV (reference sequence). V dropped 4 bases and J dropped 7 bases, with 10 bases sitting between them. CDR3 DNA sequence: TGTGCCAGCAGTTCCGGGGGAGTTGAAGCTTTCTTT. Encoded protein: CASSSGGVEAFF.

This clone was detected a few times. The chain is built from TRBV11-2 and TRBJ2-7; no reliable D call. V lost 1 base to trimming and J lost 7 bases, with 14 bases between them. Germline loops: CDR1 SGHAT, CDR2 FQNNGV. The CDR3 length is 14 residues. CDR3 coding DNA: TGTGCCAGCAGCTTAGGCCTGGGGATGTGGGAGCAGTACTTC. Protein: CASSLGLGMWEQYF.

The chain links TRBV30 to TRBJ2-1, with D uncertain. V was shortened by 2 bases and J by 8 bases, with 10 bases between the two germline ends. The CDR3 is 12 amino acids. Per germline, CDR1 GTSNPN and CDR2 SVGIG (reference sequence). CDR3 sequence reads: CAWSFGSDEQFF. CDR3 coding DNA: TGTGCCTGGAGTTTTGGCTCCGATGAGCAGTTCTTC.

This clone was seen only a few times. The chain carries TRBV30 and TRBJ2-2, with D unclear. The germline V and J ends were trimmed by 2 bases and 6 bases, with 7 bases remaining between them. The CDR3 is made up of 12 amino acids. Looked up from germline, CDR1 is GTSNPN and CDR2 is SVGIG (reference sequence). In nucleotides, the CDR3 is TGTGCCTGGAGTAGTGGCGCCGGGGAGCTGTTTTTT. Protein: CAWSSGAGELFF.

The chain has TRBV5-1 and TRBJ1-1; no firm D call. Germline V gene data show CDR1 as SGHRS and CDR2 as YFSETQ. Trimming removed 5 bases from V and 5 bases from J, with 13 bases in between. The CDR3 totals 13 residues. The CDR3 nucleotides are TGCGCCAGCAGAGTGACCGAGGGAACTGAAGCTTTCTTT. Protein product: CASRVTEGTEAFF.

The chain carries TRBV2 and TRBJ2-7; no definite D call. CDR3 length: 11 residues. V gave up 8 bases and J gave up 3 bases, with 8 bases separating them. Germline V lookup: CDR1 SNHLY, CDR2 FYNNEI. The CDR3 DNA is TGTGCCAGCGGGGAACACTACGAGCAGTACTTC. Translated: CASGEHYEQYF.

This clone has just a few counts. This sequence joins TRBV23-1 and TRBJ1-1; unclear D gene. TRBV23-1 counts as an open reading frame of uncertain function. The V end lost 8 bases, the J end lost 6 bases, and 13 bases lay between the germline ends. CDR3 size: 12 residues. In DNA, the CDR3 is TGCGCCAGCCCGCTGCATTTCGCTGAAGCTTTCTTT. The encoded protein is CASPLHFAEAFF.

The CDR3 DNA reads as TGCAGCGTTACAGGGGGAAGCTCCTACGAGCAGTACTTC. This encodes CSVTGGSSYEQYF. The J gene is TRBJ2-7, the V gene TRBV29-1, with 8 bases aligning to TRBD1. The CDR3 is 13 residues long. In germline, CDR1 is SQVTM, CDR2 ANQGSEA. With V trimmed by 5 bases and J by 0 bases, 3 bases remained unmatched.

CDR3 coding DNA: TGTGCCATCAGTGAGTCGATTCGGACAGGGAGGCCTGGGGCCAACGTCCTGACTTTC. Amino acids: CAISESIRTGRPGANVLTF. V and J are TRBV10-3 and TRBJ2-6; 8 bases align to TRBD1. The CDR3 extends over 19 amino acids. Per germline, CDR1 ENHRY and CDR2 SYGVKD. The V segment lost 0 bases and the J segment 2 bases; nucleotides outside the gene matches: 9.

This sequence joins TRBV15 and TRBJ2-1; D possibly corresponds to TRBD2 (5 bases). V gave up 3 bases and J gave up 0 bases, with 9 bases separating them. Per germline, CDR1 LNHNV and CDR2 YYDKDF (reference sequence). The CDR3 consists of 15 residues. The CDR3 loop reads CATSSGDSSYNEQFF. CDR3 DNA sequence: TGTGCCACCAGCAGCGGGGATAGCTCCTACAATGAGCAGTTCTTC.

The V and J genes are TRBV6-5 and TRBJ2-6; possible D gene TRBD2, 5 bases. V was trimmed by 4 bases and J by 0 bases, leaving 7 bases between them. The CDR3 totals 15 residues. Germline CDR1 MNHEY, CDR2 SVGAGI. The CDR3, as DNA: TGTGCCAGCAGTTTCCGGGACTCTGGGGCCAACGTCCTGACTTTC. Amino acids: CASSFRDSGANVLTF.

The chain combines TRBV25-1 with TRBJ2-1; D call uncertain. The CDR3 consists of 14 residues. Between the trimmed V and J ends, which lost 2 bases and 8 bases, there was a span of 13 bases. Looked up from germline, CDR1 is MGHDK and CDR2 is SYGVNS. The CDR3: CASSEVLTGYEQFF. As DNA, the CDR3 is TGTGCCAGCAGTGAAGTCCTTACTGGTTATGAGCAGTTCTTC.

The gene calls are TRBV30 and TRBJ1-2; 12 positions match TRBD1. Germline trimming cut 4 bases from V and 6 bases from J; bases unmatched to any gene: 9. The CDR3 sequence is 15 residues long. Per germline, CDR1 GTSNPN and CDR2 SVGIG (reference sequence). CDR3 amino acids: CAWNSGQGARDGYTF. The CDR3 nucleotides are TGTGCCTGGAATTCGGGACAGGGGGCGCGTGATGGCTACACCTTC.

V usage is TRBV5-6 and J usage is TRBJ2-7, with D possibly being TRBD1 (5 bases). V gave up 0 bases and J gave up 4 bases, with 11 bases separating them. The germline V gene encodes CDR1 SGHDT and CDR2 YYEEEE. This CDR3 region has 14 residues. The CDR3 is CASSLGSTAYEQYF. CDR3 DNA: TGTGCCAGCAGCTTGGGTTCGACAGCTTACGAGCAGTACTTC.

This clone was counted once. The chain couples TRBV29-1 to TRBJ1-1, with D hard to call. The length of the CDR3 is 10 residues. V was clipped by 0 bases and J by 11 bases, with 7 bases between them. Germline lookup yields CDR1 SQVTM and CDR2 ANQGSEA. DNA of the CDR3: TGCAGCGTTGAAGATGGTGAGGCTTTCTTT. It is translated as CSVEDGEAFF.

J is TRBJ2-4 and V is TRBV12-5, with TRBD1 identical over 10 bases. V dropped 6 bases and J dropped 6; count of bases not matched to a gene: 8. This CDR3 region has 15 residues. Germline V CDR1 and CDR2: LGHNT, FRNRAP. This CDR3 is CASGQMTGGGNIQYF. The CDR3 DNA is TGTGCTAGTGGCCAGATGACAGGGGGCGGAAACATTCAGTACTTC. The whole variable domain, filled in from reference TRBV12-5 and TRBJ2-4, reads DARVTQTPRHKVTEMGQEVTMRCQPILGHNTVFWYRQTMMQGLELLAYFRNRAPLDDSGMPKDRFSAEMPDATLATLKIQPSEPRDSAVYFCASGQMTGGGNIQYFGAGTRLSVL.

CDR3 bases: TGTGCCAGCAGCGGGGACAGGGTGAGAGCTTTCTTT. It translates to CASSGDRVRAFF. The chain carries TRBV7-9 and TRBJ1-1, with 9 bases lining up with TRBD1. Germline V gene lookup returns CDR1 SEHNR and CDR2 FQNEAQ (reference sequence). The CDR3 spans 12 residues. V was clipped by 5 bases and J by 10 bases; unmatched bases: 5.

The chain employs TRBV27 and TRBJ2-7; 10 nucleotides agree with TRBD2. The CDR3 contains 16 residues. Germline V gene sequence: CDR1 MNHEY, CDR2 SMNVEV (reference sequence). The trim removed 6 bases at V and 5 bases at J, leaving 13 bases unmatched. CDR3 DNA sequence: TGTGCCAGCAGCACACGACTTAGCGGGGGGTTTGACGAGCAGTACTTC. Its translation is CASSTRLSGGFDEQYF.

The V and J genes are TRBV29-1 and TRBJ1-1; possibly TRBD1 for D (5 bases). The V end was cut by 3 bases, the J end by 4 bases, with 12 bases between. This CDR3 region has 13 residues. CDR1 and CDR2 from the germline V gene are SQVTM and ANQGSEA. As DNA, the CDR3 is TGCAGCGTTGATGGGGGACTCATCACTGAAGCTTTCTTT. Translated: CSVDGGLITEAFF. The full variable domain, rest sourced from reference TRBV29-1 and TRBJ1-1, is SAVISQKPSRDICQRGTSLTIQCQVDSQVTMMFWYRQQPGQSLTLIATANQGSEATYESGFVIDKFPISRPNLTFSTLTVSNMSPEDSSIYLCSVDGGLITEAFFGQGTRLTVV.

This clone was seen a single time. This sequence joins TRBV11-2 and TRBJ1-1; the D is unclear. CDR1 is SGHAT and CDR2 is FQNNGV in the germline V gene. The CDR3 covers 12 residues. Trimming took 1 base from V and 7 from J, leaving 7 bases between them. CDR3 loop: CASSLGSFEAFF. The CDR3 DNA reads TGTGCCAGCAGCTTAGGTAGTTTTGAAGCTTTCTTT.

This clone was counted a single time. DNA of the CDR3: TGTGCCAGCAGCTTAGCAGGGACCGTGAACACCGGGGAGCTGTTTTTT. Amino acid sequence: CASSLAGTVNTGELFF. The chain uses TRBV13 and TRBJ2-2; D possibly uses TRBD1 or TRBD2 (5 bases each). Germline CDR1 and CDR2: PRHDT and FYEKMQ (reference sequence). The ends were cut back, 1 base at V and 1 base at J, with 10 bases in the middle. The CDR3 is made up of 16 amino acids.